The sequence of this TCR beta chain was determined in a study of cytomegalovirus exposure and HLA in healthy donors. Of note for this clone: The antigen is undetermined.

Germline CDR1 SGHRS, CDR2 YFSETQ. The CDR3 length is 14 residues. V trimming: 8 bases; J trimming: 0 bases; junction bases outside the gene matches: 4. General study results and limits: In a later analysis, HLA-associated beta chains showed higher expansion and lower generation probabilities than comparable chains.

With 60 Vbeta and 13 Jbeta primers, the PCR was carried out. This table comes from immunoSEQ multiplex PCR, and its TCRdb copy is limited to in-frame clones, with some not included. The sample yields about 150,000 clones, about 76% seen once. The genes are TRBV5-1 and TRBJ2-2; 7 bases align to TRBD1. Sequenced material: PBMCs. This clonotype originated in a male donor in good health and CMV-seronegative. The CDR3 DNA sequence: TGCGCCAGTCGACAGGGCTCGAACACCGGGGAGCTGTTTTTT. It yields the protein CASRQGSNTGELFF.